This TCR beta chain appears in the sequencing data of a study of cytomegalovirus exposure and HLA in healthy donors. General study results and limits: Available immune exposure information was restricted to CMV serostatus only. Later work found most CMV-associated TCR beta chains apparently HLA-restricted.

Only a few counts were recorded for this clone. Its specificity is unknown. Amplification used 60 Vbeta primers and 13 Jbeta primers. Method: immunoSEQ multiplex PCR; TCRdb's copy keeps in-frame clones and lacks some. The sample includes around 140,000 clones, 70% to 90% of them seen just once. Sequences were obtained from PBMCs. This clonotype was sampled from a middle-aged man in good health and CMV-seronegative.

The CDR3 is CASSFYHTDRNTEAFF. The CDR3 bases are TGTGCCAGCAGTTTCTACCACACGGACAGGAACACTGAAGCTTTCTTT. The chain carries TRBV27 and TRBJ1-1; D perhaps matches TRBD1 (6 bases). Germline V gene sequence: CDR1 MNHEY, CDR2 SMNVEV (reference sequence). The CDR3 consists of 16 residues. Trimming took off 3 bases at V and 1 base at J, with 15 bases between the two ends.